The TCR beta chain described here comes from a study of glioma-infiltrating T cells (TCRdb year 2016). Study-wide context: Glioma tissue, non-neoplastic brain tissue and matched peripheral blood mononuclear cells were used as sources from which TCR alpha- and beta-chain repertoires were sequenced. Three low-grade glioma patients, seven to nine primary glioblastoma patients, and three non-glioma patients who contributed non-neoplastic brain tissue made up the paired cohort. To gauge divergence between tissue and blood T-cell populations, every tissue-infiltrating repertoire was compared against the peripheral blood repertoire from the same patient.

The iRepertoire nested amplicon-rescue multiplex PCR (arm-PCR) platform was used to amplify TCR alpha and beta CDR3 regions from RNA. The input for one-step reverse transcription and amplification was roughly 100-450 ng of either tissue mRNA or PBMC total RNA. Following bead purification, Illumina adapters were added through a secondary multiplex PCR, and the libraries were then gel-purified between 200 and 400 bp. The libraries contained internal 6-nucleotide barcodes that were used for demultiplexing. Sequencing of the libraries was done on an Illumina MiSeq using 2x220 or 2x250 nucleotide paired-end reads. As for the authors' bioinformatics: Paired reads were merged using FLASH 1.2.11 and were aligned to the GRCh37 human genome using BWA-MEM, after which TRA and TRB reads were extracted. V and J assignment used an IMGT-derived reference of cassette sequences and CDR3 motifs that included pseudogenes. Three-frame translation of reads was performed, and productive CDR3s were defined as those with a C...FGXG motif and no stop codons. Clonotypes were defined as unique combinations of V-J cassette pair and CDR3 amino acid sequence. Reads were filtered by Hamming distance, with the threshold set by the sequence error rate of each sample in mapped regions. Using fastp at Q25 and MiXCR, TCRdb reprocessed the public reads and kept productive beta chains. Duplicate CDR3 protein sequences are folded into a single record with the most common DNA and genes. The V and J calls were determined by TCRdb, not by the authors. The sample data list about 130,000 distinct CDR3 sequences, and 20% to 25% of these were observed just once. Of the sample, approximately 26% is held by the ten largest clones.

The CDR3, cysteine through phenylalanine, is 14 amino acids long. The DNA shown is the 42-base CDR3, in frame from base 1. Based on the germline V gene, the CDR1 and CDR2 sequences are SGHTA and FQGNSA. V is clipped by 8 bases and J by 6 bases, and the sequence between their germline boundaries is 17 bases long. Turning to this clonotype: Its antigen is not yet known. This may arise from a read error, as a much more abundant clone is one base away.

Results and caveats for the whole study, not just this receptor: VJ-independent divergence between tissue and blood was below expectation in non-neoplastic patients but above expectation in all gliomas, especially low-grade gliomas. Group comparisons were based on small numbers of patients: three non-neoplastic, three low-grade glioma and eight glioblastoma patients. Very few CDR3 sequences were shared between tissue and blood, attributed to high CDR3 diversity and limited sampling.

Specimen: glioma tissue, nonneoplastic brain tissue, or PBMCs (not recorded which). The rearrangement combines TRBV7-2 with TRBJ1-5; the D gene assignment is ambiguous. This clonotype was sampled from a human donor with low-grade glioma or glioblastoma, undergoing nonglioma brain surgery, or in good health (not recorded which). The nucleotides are TGTGCCAGCTCCTTGACCCAGACCGGTCAGCCCCAGCATTTT. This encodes CASSLTQTGQPQHF. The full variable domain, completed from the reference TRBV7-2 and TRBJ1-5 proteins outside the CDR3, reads GAGVSQSPSNKVTEKGKDVELRCDPISGHTALYWYRQSLGQGLEFLIYFQGNSAPDKSGLPSDRFSAERTGGSVSTLTIQRTQQEDSAVYLCASSLTQTGQPQHFGDGTRLSIL.